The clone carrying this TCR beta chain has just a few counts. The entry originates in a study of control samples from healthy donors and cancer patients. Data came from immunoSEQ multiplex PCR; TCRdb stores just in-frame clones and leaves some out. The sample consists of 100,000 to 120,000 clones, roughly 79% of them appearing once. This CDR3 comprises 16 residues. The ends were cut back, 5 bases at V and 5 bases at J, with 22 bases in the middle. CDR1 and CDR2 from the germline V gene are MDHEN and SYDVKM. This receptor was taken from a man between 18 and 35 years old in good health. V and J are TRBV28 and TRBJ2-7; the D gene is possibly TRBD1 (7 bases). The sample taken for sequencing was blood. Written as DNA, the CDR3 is TGTGCCAGCAGTGACGGACCAGGGGGGCAAAGGAACGAGCAGTACTTC. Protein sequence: CASSDGPGGQRNEQYF.